These 16 T cell receptor beta chains share one sample of origin, sequenced in a study of cytomegalovirus exposure and HLA in healthy donors. With 60 Vbeta and 13 Jbeta primers, the PCR was carried out. The data were produced by immunoSEQ multiplex PCR, yet TCRdb's version contains in-frame clones alone and is incomplete. This sample has about 130,000 clones, with 80% found just once. Sequencing was carried out using PBMCs. The receptors here all came from a man between 40 and 49 years old in good health and CMV-seronegative.

This rearrangement joins TRBV5-1 to TRBJ1-2; tentatively, D is TRBD1 (6 bases). The CDR3 runs to 19 residues. Trimming removed 4 bases from V and 0 bases from J, with 25 bases in between. Germline CDR1 and CDR2: SGHRS and YFSETQ. The chain's CDR3 is CASSQHQGLRRVTNYGYTF. For the CDR3, the DNA is TGCGCCAGCAGCCAACACCAGGGGCTGAGAAGGGTCACTAACTATGGCTACACCTTC.

V and J are TRBV10-2 and TRBJ2-5; 10 bases are a match to TRBD1. With 1 base clipped from V and 4 bases from J, the junction kept 3 bases outside the gene matches. The CDR3 length is 15 residues. From germline, CDR1 is WSHSY and CDR2 SAAADI. The CDR3 is CASSELTGGRETQYF. CDR3 coding DNA: TGCGCCAGCAGTGAGTTGACAGGGGGCCGAGAGACCCAGTACTTC.

This clone was detected a few times. The rearrangement joins TRBV5-1 to TRBJ1-2; 8 bases map to TRBD1. This CDR3 has 14 amino acids. Trimming removed 0 bases from V and 6 bases from J; junction bases left unmatched: 4. The germline CDR1 and CDR2 sequences are SGHRS and YFSETQ. The CDR3 bases are TGCGCCAGCAGCTTGGGTGACAGGGGACATGGCTACACCTTC. It codes for CASSLGDRGHGYTF. The variable domain in full, completed from reference TRBV5-1 and TRBJ1-2, reads KAGVTQTPRYLIKTRGQQVTLSCSPISGHRSVSWYQQTPGQGLQFLFEYFSETQRNKGNFPGRFSGRQFSNSRSEMNVSTLELGDSALYLCASSLGDRGHGYTFGSGTRLTVV.

The rearrangement links TRBV25-1 to TRBJ2-7, with 9 bases lining up with TRBD2. Trimming removed 3 bases from V and 4 bases from J; junction bases left unmatched: 7. CDR1 MGHDK and CDR2 SYGVNS come from the germline V gene. The CDR3 sequence is 15 residues long. The CDR3 reads CASSEWLAGSYEQYF. CDR3 coding DNA: TGTGCCAGCAGTGAGTGGCTAGCGGGGTCGTACGAGCAGTACTTC.

CDR3 loop: CASRNDRDNSYEQYF. CDR3 in DNA: TGTGCCAGCAGAAATGACCGGGACAACTCCTACGAGCAGTACTTC. The V call is TRBV28, the J call TRBJ2-7; D is perhaps TRBD1 (6 bases). CDR3 length equals 15 residues. Trimming cost V 6 bases and J 0 bases, with 15 bases left between them. Germline CDR1 MDHEN, CDR2 SYDVKM.

V is TRBV19 and J is TRBJ2-2; D is perhaps TRBD2 (6 bases). CDR3 length: 14 amino acids. Germline V lookup: CDR1 LNHDA, CDR2 SQIVND (reference sequence). Trimming shortened V by 10 bases and J by 1 base, and 13 bases separated the two germline ends. CDR3 region: CATIGDWNTGELFF. In nucleotides, the CDR3 is TGTGCCACAATCGGGGACTGGAACACCGGGGAGCTGTTTTTT.

A note on this clone: Mismatch with germline at one junction end may stem from a read error. The chain employs TRBV27 and TRBJ1-4, with 7 bases lining up with TRBD1. There are 14 residues in the CDR3. Germline V gene sequence: CDR1 MNHEY, CDR2 SMNVEV (reference sequence). CDR3 nucleotide sequence: TGTGCCATCAGTTCAGACAGGGTCGGAGAAAAACTGTTTTTT. This gives the protein CAISSDRVGEKLFF.

This rearrangement joins TRBV21-1 to TRBJ2-7; the table assigns TRBD1, which was not confirmed against the DNA. TRBV21-1 is a listed pseudogene. CDR3 length equals 15 residues. In nucleotides, the CDR3 is TGTGCCAGCAGCAACTCCCAGGGGAATAGCTACGAGCAGTACTTC. This translates into CASSNSQGNSYEQYF.

Comments on this clone: The junction does not match germline at one end; this may be a read error. The identical CDR3 is also encoded by other nucleotide sequences in the sample. The CDR3 sequence: CASSLNQETQYF. The CDR3 DNA reads as TGTGCCAGCAGCTTAAACCAGGAGACCCAGTACTTC. The V call is TRBV7-9, the J call TRBJ2-5; the D is unclear. Germline values: CDR1 SEHNR, CDR2 FQNEAQ (reference sequence). The CDR3 extends over 12 amino acids.

V is TRBV5-1 and J is TRBJ1-2; 8 bases map to TRBD1. CDR3 length equals 15 residues. CDR1 and CDR2 (germline): SGHRS, YFSETQ. The V gene end was trimmed by 4 bases and the J gene end by 8 bases; junction bases not matched to a gene: 13. CDR3: CASSPTTGAVSGYTF. In nucleotides, the CDR3 is TGCGCCAGCAGCCCCACGACAGGGGCGGTCTCCGGCTACACCTTC.

The rearrangement joins TRBV28 to TRBJ1-2; D is ambiguous. This CDR3 is built from 15 residues. Germline CDR1 is MDHEN and CDR2 is SYDVKM. V lost 3 bases and J 0 bases, leaving 11 bases between the germline ends. The CDR3 loop reads CASSFSIKTNYGYTF. The CDR3 DNA sequence: TGTGCCAGCAGTTTCTCTATTAAGACTAACTATGGCTACACCTTC.

J is TRBJ2-1 and V is TRBV2, with 7 bases matching TRBD2. Trimming cost V 0 bases and J 10 bases; bases outside gene matches: 3. Germline CDR1 and CDR2: SNHLY and FYNNEI. The CDR3 is made up of 13 amino acids. The CDR3 region is CASSEATAGEQFF. As DNA, the CDR3 is TGTGCCAGCAGTGAAGCAACAGCGGGAGAGCAGTTCTTC. The variable domain in full, completed from reference TRBV2 and TRBJ2-1, reads EPEVTQTPSHQVTQMGQEVILRCVPISNHLYFYWYRQILGQKVEFLVSFYNNEISEKSEIFDDQFSVERPDGSNFTLKIRSTKLEDSAMYFCASSEATAGEQFFGPGTRLTVL.

This chain links TRBV29-1 with TRBJ1-1, with D unclear. There are 14 residues in the CDR3. V was shortened by 5 bases and J by 0 bases, with 13 bases between the two germline ends. Per the germline V gene, CDR1 is SQVTM and CDR2 is ANQGSEA. The CDR3 sequence is CSVCIGAVNTEAFF. CDR3 coding DNA: TGCAGCGTTTGTATTGGCGCGGTGAACACTGAAGCTTTCTTT.

This clone was detected only once. The CDR3 bases are TGTGCCAGCAGTGAAGGGGGCCAGGCCAATCAGCCCCAGCATTTT. It specifies CASSEGGQANQPQHF. The rearrangement uses TRBV2 and TRBJ1-5, with D maybe TRBD1 (5 bases). This CDR3 comprises 15 residues. The germline V gene encodes CDR1 SNHLY and CDR2 FYNNEI. The V gene lost 1 base and the J gene lost 3 bases, with 10 bases spanning the gap.

V gene TRBV18 combines with J gene TRBJ1-1; no firm D call. V was pared by 3 bases and J by 5 bases, with 13 bases between. Germline V lookup: CDR1 KGHSH, CDR2 LQKENI. This CDR3 contains 14 residues. CDR3 DNA sequence: TGTGCCAGCTCACCGGCGGCAGCCGTTACTGAAGCTTTCTTT. This gives the protein CASSPAAAVTEAFF.

The count of this clone is one. The chain is built from TRBV5-4 and TRBJ2-2, with TRBD2 matching over 7 bases. The CDR3 has 16 residues. V was pared by 5 bases and J by 5 bases, with 12 bases of the junction left unmatched. Germline V CDR1 and CDR2: SGHNT, YYREEE (reference sequence). CDR3 bases: TGTGCCAGCAGTCCCCTGGGCAGCGGGGCAACCGGGGAGCTGTTTTTT. This translates into CASSPLGSGATGELFF.